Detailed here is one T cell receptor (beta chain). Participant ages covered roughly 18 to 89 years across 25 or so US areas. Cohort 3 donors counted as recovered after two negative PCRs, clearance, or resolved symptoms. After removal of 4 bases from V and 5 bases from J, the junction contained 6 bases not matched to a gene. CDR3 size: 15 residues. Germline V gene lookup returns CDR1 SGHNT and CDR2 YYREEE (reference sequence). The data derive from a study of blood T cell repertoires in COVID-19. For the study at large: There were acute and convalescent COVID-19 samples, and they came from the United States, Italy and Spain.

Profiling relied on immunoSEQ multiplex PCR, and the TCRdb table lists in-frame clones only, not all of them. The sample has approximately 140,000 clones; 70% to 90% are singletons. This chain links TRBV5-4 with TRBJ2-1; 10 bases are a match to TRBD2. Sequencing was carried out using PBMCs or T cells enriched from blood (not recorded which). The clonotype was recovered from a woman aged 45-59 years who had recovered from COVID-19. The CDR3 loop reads CASSHSSGGHNEQFF. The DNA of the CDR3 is TGTGCCAGCAGCCATTCTAGCGGGGGCCACAATGAGCAGTTCTTC.